Listed here is a single TCR beta chain. Its antigen target is currently unknown. Base quality data are lacking; no much larger clone is found one base away. Inclusive of the bounding cysteine and phenylalanine, the CDR3 is 16 residues long. The sequence is cut down to CDR3 DNA, 48 bases in frame from base 1. V is cut by 0 bases and J by 5 bases, and the space between the germline ends is 17 bases. Per the germline V gene (reference sequence), DFQATT is the CDR1 and SNEGSKA is the CDR2. This sample was taken from a study of blood T cells in healthy people across ages (dated by TCRdb to 2013 to 2016). Regarding the complete study: In model experiments, template switching captured about one uniquely barcoded TCR beta cDNA molecule for every two T cells. The donors were split into four age groups: young (average 16 years), middle-aged (nearly 40), aged (around 67) and long-lived (under 85). To avoid experimental bias, donors of different ages were distributed randomly across sequencing lanes. For two donors (one aged 18 to 29 and one aged 80 or older), the study analyzed two additional independent replicas of 1 million unique cDNA reads from the same blood draw. The study measured age-related changes in TCR beta repertoire diversity using deep sequencing normalized with unique cDNA molecular identifiers. On the study overall, not on this receptor specifically: Donor CMV infection status was unknown, potentially confounding age-related changes in expanded clonotypes. A strong correlation was found between observed TCR beta diversity and the percentage of naive T cells measured by flow cytometry. As age increased, observed TCR beta diversity per million T cells dropped in a roughly linear way, and a significant reduction was already evident by age around 41. Bulk unsorted PBMC profiling prevented conclusive comparison of naive and antigen-experienced compartments. Total diversity estimates from one million sequenced T cells were considered lower bounds and underestimates. The long-lived group showed more naive CD4+ T cells, fewer expanded clones and increased TCR diversity than the aged group, suggesting age selection.

The donors were roughly 40 Caucasian individuals from Russia, aged 6 to 90 years, who were systemically healthy. Each donor gave about 9.7 milliliters of peripheral blood, drawn into EDTA-treated Vacutainer tubes. Ficoll-Paque density-gradient centrifugation was used to isolate PBMCs, with at least 6.5 million per sample. Trizol reagent was used to extract total RNA from the PBMCs, yielding at least 5.5 micrograms per sample. For every donor, an aliquot of PBMCs went through flow cytometry to measure the percentages of naive CD45RAhigh/CD27high T cells. Library construction relied on 5' RACE. Sequencing was performed on an Illumina HiSeq 2500. A second PCR of roughly 7 to 12 cycles was performed with a sample-barcoded 5' primer and a J-beta primer mix. A unique molecular identifier was introduced onto each TCR beta cDNA molecule by a template-switch 5' adaptor carrying 12 random nucleotides. At least 3 million CDR3-containing paired-end reads were obtained from each sample. First-strand cDNA synthesis was performed from all RNA using the Mint cDNA synthesis kit, with priming by a TRBC-specific oligonucleotide. After uracil-DNA glycosylase treatment, a first 18-cycle PCR used universal primers M1SS and BC2_uni_R on all cDNA. The original methods were these. Each sample was normalized by randomly selecting 1 million high-quality reads, each carrying a distinct molecular identifier. Instead of being binned into consensus sequences, reads with shared molecular identifiers were discarded. MiTCR, run with a Q25 quality threshold and the strictest error-elimination algorithm, handled CDR3 identification, clonotype clustering and error correction. Lower-bound total TCR beta diversity was estimated with a nonparametric unseen species model using Euler transformation. TCRdb itself trimmed the public reads at Q25 with fastp, ran MiXCR and retained productive beta chains. Rows with one shared CDR3 protein collapse into an entry with the most common genes and DNA. The V and J calls follow TCRdb's processing rather than the paper's. This sample gives fewer than 800,000 distinct CDR3 sequences in total; under 25% of them show up just once. The ten largest clones take up roughly 3.6% of the sample.

Sequencing was performed on blood. The chain is made from TRBV20-1 and TRBJ2-1; tentative D gene TRBD2, with 6 bases matching. The receptor was isolated from a man between 65 and 80 years old in good health. CDR3 reads: CSARDLPGEGHNEQFF. The DNA sequence is TGCAGTGCTAGAGATCTTCCGGGAGAGGGGCACAATGAGCAGTTCTTC.